This TCR beta chain comes out of a study of regulatory T cells in long-lasting Graves disease. Study-wide points: TCR diversity was lower in persistent than newly diagnosed Graves' disease. Favored gene segments in persistent disease were TRBV28, TRBJ1-2 and TRBJ2-5.

As regards this clonotype: Its antigen is unknown. The DNA is omitted, as the CDR3 cannot be located on it reliably, and the CDR3 follows TCRdb's listing.

This sample's time point: newly diagnosed GD, antithyroid drugs for less than 3 months. PBMC-extracted RNA yielded the TCR library. CDR3-region Arm-PCR and iRepertoire HTBI primers produced the TCR beta libraries. TCRdb reprocessed the multiplex PCR reads via MiXCR and lists one record per CDR3 protein. The sample has roughly 430,000 distinct CDR3 sequences, about a sixth seen once. Looked up from germline, CDR1 is SGHTA and CDR2 is FQGTGA. With termini counted, the CDR3 has 19 amino acids. The sample was also linked to a second study, of T cells in Graves' hyperthyroidism and ophthalmopathy. According to that study: First-round RT-PCR with HTBI primers amplified the TCR CDR3 region. Most thyroid clonotypes expanded above 0.001 were also detected in blood.

Sequencing used peripheral blood mononuclear cells (PBMCs), obtained at new diagnosis, from a patient treated with antithyroid drugs. The receptor's source is a woman aged 25 to 45 with Graves disease. This chain connects TRBV7-3 to TRBJ1-1. CDR3 sequence: CASSFYICSAYGRDTEAFF.